This T cell receptor beta chain derives from a study of shared clonotypes between healthy human individuals. Study-wide findings and caveats: Sharing across four donors was seen in 4% to 5% of naive CD4 clonotypes. The rarefaction results pointed to incomplete sorted-subset sequencing despite large depth. A reduction in generation probabilities was seen for non-shared clonotypes relative to those shared by all four donors.

The CDR3 spans 13 residues. The germline V gene encodes CDR1 MGHDK and CDR2 SYGVNS. V was clipped by 5 bases and J by 4 bases, with 10 bases between them. Concerning this clone itself: Its cognate antigen is unknown.

Profiling relied on immunoSEQ multiplex PCR, and the TCRdb table lists in-frame clones only, not all of them. Of around 750,000 clones in the sample, under 80% are singletons; the top ten hold about 1.8%. V is TRBV25-1 and J is TRBJ2-3; no clear D. The clonotype was recovered from a woman aged 25-40 years in good health. Sequencing used memory CD4+ T cells sorted from blood. Subset here: CD45RA-negative fraction. The CDR3 region has the DNA TGTGCCAGCAGTTGGTCCTCCGCAGATACGCAGTATTTT. Protein: CASSWSSADTQYF. The full variable domain, its missing parts supplied by reference TRBV25-1 and TRBJ2-3, is EADIYQTPRYLVIGTGKKITLECSQTMGHDKMYWYQQDPGMELHLIHYSYGVNSTEKGDLSSESTVSRIRTEHFPLTLESARPSHTSQYLCASSWSSADTQYFGPGTRLTVL.